This T cell receptor (beta chain) was found in a study of CD8+CD57+ T cells in acquired aplastic anemia. The wider study: Isolated CD4+ and CD8+ cells, once sorted, yielded DNA averaging about 3.2 ug.

Profiles of TCR beta VDJ and CDR3 were generated from a genomic DNA template. TCRdb processed the reads anew with MiXCR; each CDR3 protein has one entry. Here the sample spans approximately 150,000 distinct CDR3 sequences, about half being singletons. Study-level findings and limits: The same twenty-nine CD8+ CDR3 sequences occurred in patients and in controls.

Patients chosen for sequencing had CD8+CD57+ cells that had expanded, as shown by flow cytometry. Every patient had severe acquired aplastic anemia. In the case of this clonotype: Its antigen is not identified.

Input material: sorted CD4+, CD8+, or CD8+CD57+ T cells (not recorded which) from PBMCs. This TCR derives from a human donor with aplastic anemia.

The CDR3 region is CAISERTGLTTDTQYF. The CDR3 bases are TGTGCCATCAGTGAACGGACAGGGTTGACCACAGATACGCAGTATTTT. The chain uses TRBV10-3 and TRBJ2-3; 8 nucleotides line up with TRBD1. Germline CDR1 ENHRY, CDR2 SYGVKD. This CDR3 has 16 amino acids. V trimming: 3 bases; J trimming: 2 bases; junction bases outside the gene matches: 7.